These 5 T cell receptor beta chains came from one sample sequenced in a study of T cells in Graves' hyperthyroidism and ophthalmopathy. The investigators amplified TCR beta CDR3 regions from RNA transcripts. RT-PCR in the first round (using the HTBI primer set) targeted the TCR CDR3. MiXCR, applied by TCRdb to the multiplex PCR reads, yields one record per CDR3 protein. The sample comprises a few hundred thousand distinct CDR3 sequences, 15% to 18% of which are singletons, and under 8% rests with the top ten. The material sequenced was blood. Receptor source: a woman aged 30 to 39 with Graves' hyperthyroidism.

The J gene is TRBJ2-5, the V gene TRBV10-3; tentative D call: TRBD2 (7 bases). V lost 0 bases, J lost 5 bases, and 13 bases lay in between. The CDR3 runs 15 residues. The germline V gene encodes CDR1 ENHRY and CDR2 SYGVKD. The CDR3 protein is CAISESPGGEETQYF. The DNA for the CDR3 is TGTGCCATCAGTGAGTCCCCGGGGGGCGAGGAGACCCAGTACTTC.

The CDR3 loop reads CASSGRELFF. CDR3 sequence (DNA): TGTGCCAGCAGTGGCCGGGAGCTGTTTTTT. This chain joins TRBV2 and TRBJ2-2; D is unclear. This CDR3 spans 10 amino acids. The germline V and J ends were trimmed by 4 bases and 9 bases, with 3 bases remaining between them. Germline loops: CDR1 SNHLY, CDR2 FYNNEI.

This clonotype was observed at least ten times. The chain is built from TRBV7-2 and TRBJ2-7; D uncertain. CDR3 size: 12 residues. V lost 5 bases, J lost 1 base, and 6 bases lay in between. Germline V lookup: CDR1 SGHTA, CDR2 FQGNSA. For the CDR3, the DNA is TGTGCCAGCAGCCAAAATTCCTACGAGCAGTACTTC. Translated: CASSQNSYEQYF.

This clonotype was detected once. This chain uses TRBV6-1 with TRBJ1-1; 8 nucleotides agree with TRBD1. With V trimmed by 4 bases and J by 1 base, 14 bases remained unmatched. The germline CDR1 and CDR2 sequences are MNHNS and SASEGT. The CDR3 runs 18 residues. Here the CDR3 reads CASSGLPGQGFGNTEAFF. The CDR3 bases are TGTGCCAGCAGTGGGCTCCCCGGACAGGGCTTCGGGAACACTGAAGCTTTCTTT.

This clonotype was recorded at least ten times. The chain couples TRBV12-3 or TRBV12-4 to TRBJ2-5; 9 bases map to TRBD2. This CDR3 is 17 amino acids long. Trimming removed 3 bases from V and 0 bases from J; junction bases left unmatched: 8. The chain's CDR3 is CASSLRGAGGHQETQYF. The CDR3 DNA reads as TGTGCCAGCAGTTTGAGGGGAGCGGGAGGACACCAAGAGACCCAGTACTTC.